These 32 T cell receptor beta chains share one sample of origin, sequenced in a study of T cell repertoires in cytomegalovirus infection. TCRdb recomputed calls from the reads with MiXCR, one row per CDR3 protein. In the table there are approximately 400,000 distinct CDR3 sequences, 25% to 40% of which are singletons. The source material was PBMCs. Receptor source: a human donor in good health (CMV status not recorded). Some clones in this sample may be carry-over from other donors' samples.

The chain uses TRBV10-3 and TRBJ2-7, with 9 nucleotides matching TRBD1. Germline lookup yields CDR1 ENHRY and CDR2 SYGVKD. J lost 0 bases, V lost 10 bases, and 10 bases had no gene match. The CDR3 is 15 amino acids. The CDR3 region has the DNA TGTGCCACGACAGGGGGAAAACTGAGCTCCTACGAGCAGTACTTC. It specifies CATTGGKLSSYEQYF.

V gene TRBV11-2 combines with J gene TRBJ1-3; 7 bases agree with TRBD1. The CDR3 contains 15 residues. Germline CDR1 SGHAT, CDR2 FQNNGV. V lost 5 bases, J lost 0 bases, and 4 bases stayed unmatched. The CDR3 loop is CASSPGGSSGNTIYF. The CDR3 nucleotides read TGTGCCAGCAGCCCAGGGGGTAGCTCTGGAAACACCATATATTTT. Full variable domain (outside the CDR3, taken from reference TRBV11-2 and TRBJ1-3): EAGVAQSPRYKIIEKRQSVAFWCNPISGHATLYWYQQILGQGPKLLIQFQNNGVVDDSQLPKDRFSAERLKGVDSTLKIQPAKLEDSAVYLCASSPGGSSGNTIYFGEGSWLTVV.

In regard to this clonotype: A much bigger clone sits one base away, suggesting this may be a read error. The rearrangement links TRBV11-2 to TRBJ2-3; possible D gene TRBD2, 6 bases. Germline V CDR1 and CDR2: SGHAT, FQNNGV. The CDR3 extends over 12 amino acids. CDR3 region: CSSTIGGDTQYF. DNA for the CDR3: TGTTCCAGCACCATAGGAGGGGACACGCAGTATTTT.

This sequence joins TRBV2 and TRBJ2-5; D gene unclear. Germline assignment: CDR1 SNHLY and CDR2 FYNNEI. This CDR3 region has 14 residues. Trimming removed 0 bases from V and 9 bases from J, with 14 bases in between. Here the CDR3 DNA reads TGTGCCAGCAGTGAAGCGCGAAGCCTAGGGTCCCAGTACTTC. This codes for CASSEARSLGSQYF.

This clonotype turned up a few times. Since no conserved phenylalanine or tryptophan closes the CDR3, a read error is the likely cause. No DNA is shown, since the ends of the CDR3 on it are uncertain; the CDR3 is the one TCRdb lists. The chain has TRBV7-2 and TRBJ1-2. CDR1 is SGHTA, CDR2 FQGNSA, per germline. The CDR3 totals 13 residues, both ends included. CDR3 in amino acids: CASSLGEGWTPEL.

The rearrangement joins TRBV29-1 to TRBJ1-1; TRBD1 matches at 8 bases. The CDR3 covers 12 residues. The germline CDR1 and CDR2 sequences are SQVTM and ANQGSEA. V lost 7 bases and J lost 1; bases outside the gene matches: 2. The CDR3 sequence: CSGDRSNTEAFF. The CDR3 DNA reads as TGCAGCGGGGACAGGTCGAACACTGAAGCTTTCTTT.

This clonotype has at least ten counts. The V and J genes are TRBV7-2 and TRBJ2-7; the D is unclear. V shed 5 bases and J shed 4 bases, with 9 bases lying between them. This CDR3 contains 12 residues. CDR1 is SGHTA, CDR2 FQGNSA, per germline. The CDR3 sequence: CASSPSGYEQYF. The DNA for the CDR3 is TGTGCCAGCAGCCCCAGTGGATACGAGCAGTACTTC.

As concerns this clonotype: It may be a read error: a sequence one base away is much more abundant. This chain connects TRBV7-8 to TRBJ1-5; D may be TRBD1 (5 bases). CDR1 is SGHVS and CDR2 is FQNEAQ in the germline V gene. This CDR3 comprises 17 residues. The CDR3 DNA reads TGTGCCAGCAGCCCAGTCTCAGGGCTGGGTAGCAATCAGCCCCCGCATTTT. Amino acid sequence: CASSPVSGLGSNQPPHF.

Many counts were recorded for this clonotype. V and J are TRBV12-3 or TRBV12-4 and TRBJ1-3; perhaps TRBD1 as D (5 bases). V lost 6 bases and J 0 bases, leaving 15 bases between the germline ends. CDR3 length: 16 residues. For the CDR3, the DNA is TGTGCCAGCAGAAAACCCGGGACGAGCTCTGGAAACACCATATATTTT. Translating gives CASRKPGTSSGNTIYF.

This clonotype turned up a few times. The rearrangement uses TRBV11-2 and TRBJ2-2; 10 bases agree with TRBD1. J was trimmed by 6 bases and V by 1 base; bases with no gene match: 5. Looked up from germline, CDR1 is SGHAT and CDR2 is FQNNGV. CDR3 size: 16 residues. CDR3 DNA: TGTGCCAGCAGCTTAGGTGGGACAGGGGACCCCGGGGAGCTGTTTTTT. Its protein is CASSLGGTGDPGELFF.

V is TRBV19 and J is TRBJ2-3, with D perhaps TRBD2 (7 bases). Germline CDR1 is LNHDA and CDR2 is SQIVND (reference sequence). The CDR3 is made up of 14 amino acids. Trimming cost V 3 bases and J 5 bases, with 12 bases left between them. The CDR3 sequence: CASSIAGAGDTQYF. The CDR3 DNA sequence: TGTGCCAGTAGTATCGCGGGGGCCGGAGATACGCAGTATTTT.

In its sample, this clonotype was seen many times. V and J are TRBV19 and TRBJ2-1; 7 bases fit TRBD2. Germline V lookup: CDR1 LNHDA, CDR2 SQIVND (reference sequence). J gave up 3 bases and V 6 bases, and 5 bases lay outside the gene matches. The CDR3 is made up of 14 amino acids. CDR3 sequence: CASRTSTVYNEQFF. CDR3 nucleotides: TGTGCCAGTAGGACTAGCACCGTCTACAATGAGCAGTTCTTC. The whole variable domain, filled in from reference TRBV19 and TRBJ2-1, reads DGGITQSPKYLFRKEGQNVTLSCEQNLNHDAMYWYRQDPGQGLRLIYYSQIVNDFQKGDIAEGYSVSREKKESFPLTVTSAQKNPTAFYLCASRTSTVYNEQFFGPGTRLTVL.

V usage is TRBV7-2 and J usage is TRBJ1-1, with D perhaps TRBD1 (5 bases). Trimming cost V 3 bases and J 8 bases, with 16 bases left between them. The CDR3 sequence is 14 residues long. Germline CDR1 reads SGHTA; CDR2 reads FQGNSA. CDR3 region: CASSFVEGTAEAFF. The CDR3 nucleotides are TGTGCCAGCAGCTTCGTGGAGGGGACCGCAGAAGCTTTCTTT.

This clonotype was counted only a few times. The chain uses TRBV5-6 and TRBJ2-1; D may match TRBD1 or TRBD2 (5 bases each). The germline V and J ends were trimmed by 4 bases and 8 bases, with 19 bases remaining between them. This CDR3 contains 15 residues. In germline, CDR1 is SGHDT, CDR2 YYEEEE. As DNA, the CDR3 is TGTGCCAGCAGCCTGACTTCCACAGGACTTTATGAGCAGTTCTTC. The encoded protein is CASSLTSTGLYEQFF.

The chain employs TRBV4-2 and TRBJ2-5; 11 bases are shared with TRBD2. V dropped 0 bases and J dropped 5; count of bases not matched to a gene: 8. The CDR3 is 17 amino acids. Germline V CDR1 and CDR2: LGHNA, YNFKEQ. The CDR3 reads CASSQDPQTSGVETQYF. The CDR3 DNA reads TGTGCCAGCAGCCAAGATCCCCAGACTAGCGGGGTGGAGACCCAGTACTTC.

This clonotype was observed a few times. This chain links TRBV19 with TRBJ1-6; TRBD1 agrees at 10 bases. V trimming: 6 bases; J trimming: 7 bases; junction bases outside the gene matches: 3. The germline V gene encodes CDR1 LNHDA and CDR2 SQIVND (reference sequence). This CDR3 spans 14 amino acids. As DNA, the CDR3 is TGTGCCAGTAGACCGGGACAGGGGAATTCACCCCTCCACTTT. This sequence encodes CASRPGQGNSPLHF.

The sample holds many counts of this clonotype. J is TRBJ1-3 and V is TRBV7-6; D might be TRBD1 (5 bases). The CDR3 totals 22 residues. From germline, CDR1 is SGHVS and CDR2 FNYEAQ. Trimming left V 1 base short and J 0 bases short, with 28 bases between. CDR3 DNA: TGTGCCAGCAGCTTAGGTTTGGGGGAGATGGCCGTATTTGGGGGCTCTGGAAACACCATATATTTT. Protein sequence: CASSLGLGEMAVFGGSGNTIYF.

This clonotype was seen more than once but under ten times. The chain links TRBV6-5 to TRBJ2-1, with TRBD1 identical over 9 bases. V gave up 7 bases and J gave up 7 bases; unmatched junction bases: 8. This CDR3 spans 14 amino acids. The germline V gene encodes CDR1 MNHEY and CDR2 SVGAGI. The CDR3 spells CASTSWTGDNEQFF. The CDR3 coding sequence is TGTGCCAGCACGTCCTGGACAGGGGATAATGAGCAGTTCTTC.

This clonotype has only a few counts. The chain employs TRBV7-6 and TRBJ1-1; D ambiguous. Germline V CDR1 and CDR2: SGHVS, FNYEAQ. The CDR3 contains 14 residues. Trimming pared 5 bases from V and 3 bases from J, leaving 13 bases between. CDR3 loop: CASSAQIGDTEAFF. The CDR3 nucleotides are TGTGCCAGCAGCGCACAAATTGGGGACACTGAAGCTTTCTTT.

The chain carries TRBV7-8 and TRBJ2-2; D is perhaps TRBD2 (5 bases). V was trimmed by 5 bases and J by 8 bases, leaving 12 bases between them. The CDR3 length is 13 residues. Germline CDR1 reads SGHVS; CDR2 reads FQNEAQ. Written as DNA, the CDR3 is TGTGCCAGCAGCATCATGGAGGCGGGGGAGCTGTTTTTT. Its protein is CASSIMEAGELFF. Complete variable domain (other parts from reference TRBV7-8 and TRBJ2-2): GAGVSQSPRYKVAKRGQDVALRCDPISGHVSLFWYQQALGQGPEFLTYFQNEAQLDKSGLPSDRFFAERPEGSVSTLKIQRTQQEDSAVYLCASSIMEAGELFFGEGSRLTVL.

This clonotype was seen a single time. The rearrangement links TRBV4-2 to TRBJ2-3; 9 nucleotides match TRBD2. The V and J ends lost 1 base and 2 bases, in that order; junction bases with no gene match: 4. Germline CDR1 and CDR2: LGHNA and YNFKEQ. CDR3 length equals 16 residues. In DNA, the CDR3 is TGTGCCAGCAGCCAAGGTCAGCGGGGGGCCACAGATACGCAGTATTTT. Translating it yields CASSQGQRGATDTQYF.

The V and J genes are TRBV6-5 and TRBJ2-1; no definite D call. This CDR3 region has 10 residues. Germline assignment: CDR1 MNHEY and CDR2 SVGAGI. The CDR3 here is CVRTQDEQFF. The DNA for the CDR3 is TGTGTCAGGACCCAGGATGAGCAGTTCTTC.

This clonotype has at least ten counts. The V gene is TRBV4-1, the J gene TRBJ1-6, with TRBD1 matching 8 bases. Trimming at V came to 0 bases and at J to 9 bases, leaving 4 bases not matched to a gene. The CDR3 has 15 residues. The germline gives CDR1 MGHRA, CDR2 YSYEKL. CDR3 bases: TGCGCCAGCAGCCAAGAGAGACAGGGGATTTCACCCCTCCACTTT. It specifies CASSQERQGISPLHF.

This clonotype was counted many times. This chain joins TRBV7-2 and TRBJ1-2; a possible D gene is TRBD1 (6 bases). Germline-derived CDR1 and CDR2 are SGHTA and FQGNSA. Trimming removed 1 base at V and 5 bases at J, with 11 bases between. The CDR3 extends over 14 amino acids. This CDR3 reads CASSLVGQGYGYTF. CDR3 sequence (DNA): TGTGCCAGCAGCTTAGTAGGTCAGGGGTATGGCTACACCTTC.

A remark on this clonotype: Here the CDR3 omits its conserved ending phenylalanine or tryptophan, so a read error is the likely source. The chain uses TRBV27 and TRBJ2-7, with unresolved D. CDR1 and CDR2 (germline): MNHEY, SMNVEV (reference sequence). This CDR3 contains 13 residues. V was shortened by 2 bases and J by 5 bases, with 10 bases between the two germline ends. CDR3 sequence: CASSLVRTDEQYL. DNA for the CDR3: TGTGCCAGCAGTTTAGTTAGAACCGACGAGCAGTACTTA.

This clonotype came up a few times. V gene TRBV2 combines with J gene TRBJ2-4; D perhaps matches TRBD2 (6 bases). The germline CDR1 and CDR2 sequences are SNHLY and FYNNEI. The CDR3 spans 13 residues. Trimming left V 8 bases short and J 7 bases short, with 15 bases between. CDR3 in amino acids: CASASASENIQYF. CDR3 DNA: TGTGCCAGCGCGTCGGCTAGCGAGAACATTCAGTACTTC.

The chain links TRBV5-1 to TRBJ1-2; D uncertain. The CDR3 has 16 residues. CDR1 SGHRS and CDR2 YFSETQ come from the germline V gene. V lost 0 bases and J 3 bases, leaving 15 bases between the germline ends. CDR3 protein: CASSLVPGQSDYGYTF. CDR3 sequence (DNA): TGCGCCAGCAGCTTGGTCCCCGGGCAATCGGACTATGGCTACACCTTC.

In regard to this clonotype: A much larger clone sits a single nucleotide away, making a read error possible. The V gene is TRBV7-2, the J gene TRBJ1-2; TRBD1 might be the D (5 bases). CDR1 SGHTA and CDR2 FQGNSA come from the germline V gene. The CDR3 sequence is 14 residues long. The CDR3 nucleotides are TGTGCCAGCAGCCCGGGGAGGGGCAACTATGGCTACAACTTC. Translated: CASSPGRGNYGYNF.

V usage is TRBV4-1 and J usage is TRBJ1-1; D gene uncertain. V dropped 0 bases and J dropped 5 bases, with 7 bases sitting between them. CDR1 and CDR2 (germline): MGHRA, YSYEKL. This CDR3 region has 13 residues. Here the CDR3 DNA reads TGCGCCAGCAGCCAAGAATTAATGACTGAAGCTTTCTTT. This codes for CASSQELMTEAFF.

The V gene is TRBV7-9, the J gene TRBJ2-2; no firm D call. V was shortened by 5 bases and J by 1 base, with 8 bases between the two germline ends. The germline V gene has CDR1 SEHNR and CDR2 FQNEAQ (reference sequence). The CDR3 length is 14 residues. CDR3 in amino acids: CASSTPGNTGELFF. CDR3 sequence (DNA): TGTGCCAGCAGCACTCCAGGGAACACCGGGGAGCTGTTTTTT.

Points on this clonotype: Germline is not matched at one junction end, which may reflect a read error. CDR3: CARSYSRTVRNGYTF. The CDR3 region has the DNA TGTGCCCGCAGTTACTCTAGGACGGTCAGAAATGGCTACACCTTC. The chain links TRBV6-8 to TRBJ1-2, with D hard to call. Looked up from germline, CDR1 is MNHGY and CDR2 is SAAAGT. This CDR3 region has 15 residues.

This clonotype came up a few times. V usage is TRBV5-6 and J usage is TRBJ2-6; no firm D call. This CDR3 is 15 amino acids long. V shed 2 bases and J shed 11 bases, with 17 bases lying between them. The germline V gene has CDR1 SGHDT and CDR2 YYEEEE. CDR3 bases: TGTGCCAGCAGCTTAAGCCCCCGAGCTGGTGACGTCCTGACTTTC. Amino acids: CASSLSPRAGDVLTF.